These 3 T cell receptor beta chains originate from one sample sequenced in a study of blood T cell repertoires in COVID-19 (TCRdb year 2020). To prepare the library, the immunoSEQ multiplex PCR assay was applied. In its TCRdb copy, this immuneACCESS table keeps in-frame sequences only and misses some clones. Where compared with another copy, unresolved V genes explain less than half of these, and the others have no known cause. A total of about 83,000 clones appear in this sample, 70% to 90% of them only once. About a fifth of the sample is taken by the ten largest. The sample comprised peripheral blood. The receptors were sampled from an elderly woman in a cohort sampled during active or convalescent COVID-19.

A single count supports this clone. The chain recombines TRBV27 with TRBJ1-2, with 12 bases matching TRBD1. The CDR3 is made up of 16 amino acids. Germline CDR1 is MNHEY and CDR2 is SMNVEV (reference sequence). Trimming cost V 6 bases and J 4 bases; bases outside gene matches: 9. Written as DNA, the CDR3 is TGTGCCAGCAGCCCCGGGACAGGGGGCCGGGTCTATGGCTACACCTTC. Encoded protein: CASSPGTGGRVYGYTF.

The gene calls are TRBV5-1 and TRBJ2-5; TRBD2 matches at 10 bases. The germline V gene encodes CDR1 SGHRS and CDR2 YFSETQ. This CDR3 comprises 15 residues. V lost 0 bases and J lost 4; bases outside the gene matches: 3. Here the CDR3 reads CASSLVPSGRETQYF. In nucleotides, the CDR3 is TGCGCCAGCAGCTTGGTCCCTAGCGGGAGAGAGACCCAGTACTTC.

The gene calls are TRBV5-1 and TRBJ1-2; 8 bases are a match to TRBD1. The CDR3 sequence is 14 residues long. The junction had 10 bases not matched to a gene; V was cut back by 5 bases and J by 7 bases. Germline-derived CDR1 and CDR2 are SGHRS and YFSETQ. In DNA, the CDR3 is TGCGCCAGCAGTCGACAGGGGCCTCCTGGTGGCTACACCTTC. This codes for CASSRQGPPGGYTF.